Listed below are T cell receptor beta chains from one sample, sequenced in a study of beta chain features in type 1 diabetes. Profiling relied on immunoSEQ multiplex PCR, and the TCRdb table lists in-frame clones only, not all of them. Of some 150,000 clones in the sample, about a tenth were seen once. Input material: central memory CD4+ T cells from blood. All receptors derive from a man aged 18 to 30 in good health. The CDR3 runs from the conserved cysteine through the conserved F or W. Each record gives: CDR3 DNA, CDR3 protein, CDR3 length, V gene, clone size, J gene, D gene. The D gene is left open where the match is weak. Not every row has a clone size; where given, it reads once, few, many or a size class.

TGTGCCAGCAGCTTGGGACAGGCGACCTACGAGCAGTACTTC | CASSLGQATYEQYF | 14 | TRBV7-9 | NA | TRBJ2-7 | TRBD1
TGTGCCAGCACCTCAGCGGGGGGGTCCTACGAGCAGTACTTC | CASTSAGGSYEQYF | 14 | TRBV6-6 | NA | TRBJ2-7 | TRBD2
TGCGCCAGCAGCCAGCCCGACAGCCTAGGGACGGCGGGGTACAATGAGCAGTTCTTC | CASSQPDSLGTAGYNEQFF | 19 | TRBV4-3 | NA | TRBJ2-1 | NA
TGTGCCAGCAGTATGCAGGGGGCTAACGAGCAGTACTTC | CASSMQGANEQYF | 13 | TRBV6-6 | few | TRBJ2-7 | TRBD1
TGTGCCAGCAGTTTACGGCGTAAACAGGGGAACTATGGCTACACCTTC | CASSLRRKQGNYGYTF | 16 | TRBV28 | NA | TRBJ1-2 | TRBD1
TGTGCCTGGGTCCTACAGGGGACTGAAAAACTGTTTTTT | CAWVLQGTEKLFF | 13 | TRBV30 | few | TRBJ1-4 | TRBD1
TGTGCCAGCAGCCTGGGGGACAGGGTGACCTCCTACGAGCAGTACTTC | CASSLGDRVTSYEQYF | 16 | TRBV5-5 | NA | TRBJ2-7 | TRBD1
TGTGCCAGTAGTATAAGAGGGCTGTCCCCTGAAGCTTTCTTT | CASSIRGLSPEAFF | 14 | TRBV19 | few | TRBJ1-1 | NA
TGTGCCAGCAGTTCCTATCGGACAGGGGACACCATATATTTT | CASSSYRTGDTIYF | 14 | TRBV6-5 | NA | TRBJ1-3 | TRBD1
TGTGCCAGCAGGGCTACGGGGGGGGAAAGCTCCTACAATGAGCAGTTCTTC | CASRATGGESSYNEQFF | 17 | TRBV7-2 | NA | TRBJ2-1 | TRBD2
TGCGCCAGCAGCACCCAGGGGGAATTTTACAATGAGCAGTTCTTC | CASSTQGEFYNEQFF | 15 | TRBV5-1 | many | TRBJ2-1 | TRBD1
TGTGCCAGCAGCTTAGCGTCTCACCCCGGGGAGACCCAGTACTTC | CASSLASHPGETQYF | 15 | TRBV7-2 | NA | TRBJ2-5 | NA
TGTGCCAGCAGCCCTTTCCCGGGACAGAGAACGGCAGATACGCAGTATTTT | CASSPFPGQRTADTQYF | 17 | TRBV9 | NA | TRBJ2-3 | TRBD1
TGTGCCAGTAGGTACAGGGTTCGGGATGAGCAGTTCTTC | CASRYRVRDEQFF | 13 | TRBV19 | few | TRBJ2-1 | NA
TGTGCCAGCACCCCAAGTTCTAGCGGGATTTACAATGAGCAGTTCTTC | CASTPSSSGIYNEQFF | 16 | TRBV7-3 | NA | TRBJ2-1 | TRBD2
TGCAGCGTCACACGAGCGGGGGGTACGAATGAGCAGTTCTTC | CSVTRAGGTNEQFF | 14 | TRBV29-1 | few | TRBJ2-1 | TRBD2
TGTGCCAGCAGTCCCTGGACTAGCGGGTACAATGAGCAGTTCTTC | CASSPWTSGYNEQFF | 15 | TRBV6-5 | few | TRBJ2-1 | TRBD2
TGTGCCAGCAGGGGACAGGGAGTTTACGAGCAGTACTTC | CASRGQGVYEQYF | 13 | TRBV28 | many | TRBJ2-7 | TRBD1
TGTGCCAGCAGCGCGTACAGTCCGGGACAGGACAATGAAAAACTGTTTTTT | CASSAYSPGQDNEKLFF | 17 | TRBV9 | few | TRBJ1-4 | TRBD1
TGTGCCAGCAGTGTGGGCAGGGAAGTTTGGAATCAGCCCCAGCATTTT | CASSVGREVWNQPQHF | 16 | TRBV2 | NA | TRBJ1-5 | NA
TGTGCCAGCAGCTCCTCCCGCAAAGCGGGGGATAGCGAGCAGTACTTC | CASSSSRKAGDSEQYF | 16 | TRBV7-9 | few | TRBJ2-7 | TRBD2
TGTGCCAGTAGTACAACCGGGACAGGGGGCGTCTACAATGAGCAGTTCTTC | CASSTTGTGGVYNEQFF | 17 | TRBV19 | NA | TRBJ2-1 | TRBD1